These T cell receptor beta chains were read from a single sample in a study of blood T cell repertoires in COVID-19. Here immunoSEQ multiplex PCR was the method, and the copy in TCRdb shows in-frame clones only, minus some. Among about 130,000 clones listed, about four fifths were seen once. Specimen: peripheral blood. The receptors stem from a woman between 50 and 59 years old with acute or convalescent COVID-19. CDR3s include the opening cysteine and the closing phenylalanine or tryptophan. D genes are given only for firm matches. Some rows have no size entry. The others give once, few or many, or a class for an expanded clone.

V gene: TRBV2; J gene: TRBJ1-4; clone size: few; D gene: NA; CDR3 DNA: TGTGCCAGCACCTTGACAGGCCCTAATGAAAAACTGTTTTTT; CDR3 protein: CASTLTGPNEKLFF
V gene: TRBV3-1/TRBV3-2; J gene: TRBJ2-4; clone size: NA; D gene: NA; CDR3 DNA: TGTGCCAGCAGCCAAGAGATTGGAGGTCTAGCCAAAAACATTCAGTACTTC; CDR3 protein: CASSQEIGGLAKNIQYF
V gene: TRBV7-2; J gene: TRBJ2-1; clone size: NA; D gene: TRBD2; CDR3 DNA: TGTGCCAGCAGCTTGTGGGGTAGCGGGGGGCATAGGTTTGAGCAGTTCTTC; CDR3 protein: CASSLWGSGGHRFEQFF
V gene: TRBV27; J gene: TRBJ2-7; clone size: NA; D gene: NA; CDR3 DNA: TGTGCCAGCAGCGCTGGGAAGGGGCGTTACGAGCAGTACTTC; CDR3 protein: CASSAGKGRYEQYF
V gene: TRBV10-3; J gene: TRBJ1-1; clone size: NA; D gene: NA; CDR3 DNA: TGTGCCATCAGGCCGGGACTTCTGAACACTGAAGCTTTCTTT; CDR3 protein: CAIRPGLLNTEAFF
V gene: TRBV7-3; J gene: TRBJ2-3; clone size: NA; D gene: NA; CDR3 DNA: TGTGCCAGCAGCTTACGGGGCGGGGTCACAGATACGCAGTATTTT; CDR3 protein: CASSLRGGVTDTQYF
V gene: TRBV20-1; J gene: TRBJ1-4; clone size: NA; D gene: TRBD1; CDR3 DNA: TGCAGTGCTAGTTCCTCAGCAGGGGGCTCGGGAAATGAAAAACTGTTTTTT; CDR3 protein: CSASSSAGGSGNEKLFF
V gene: TRBV11-2; J gene: TRBJ1-5; clone size: NA; D gene: NA; CDR3 DNA: TGTGCCAGCAGCTTAGGGGCCGGGGGTAATCAGCCCCAGCATTTT; CDR3 protein: CASSLGAGGNQPQHF
V gene: TRBV9; J gene: TRBJ2-1; clone size: NA; D gene: NA; CDR3 DNA: TGTGCCAGCAGCCCCCGGGACTCCGGGGGAAGTTATCAGCAGTTCTTC; CDR3 protein: CASSPRDSGGSYQQFF
V gene: TRBV28; J gene: TRBJ2-1; clone size: NA; D gene: NA; CDR3 DNA: TGTGCCAGCAGTCCCCCCTACAGGGTCTACAATGAGCAGTTCTTC; CDR3 protein: CASSPPYRVYNEQFF
V gene: TRBV19; J gene: TRBJ2-1; clone size: NA; D gene: TRBD2; CDR3 DNA: TGTGCCAGCGCCTTCAGCGGGAGCTCCTACAATGAGCAGTTCTTC; CDR3 protein: CASAFSGSSYNEQFF